The present T cell receptor (beta chain) was sequenced within a study of a mutant IDH1 vaccine in newly diagnosed glioma. As for the study in general: Patients in the study were vaccinated eight times, receiving shots in weeks 1, 3, 5, 7, 11, 15, 19 and 23. Commencement of vaccination occurred 4-6 weeks following radiotherapy alone, or concurrently with temozolomide cycles. Before enrollment, patients got radiotherapy alone, temozolomide alone, or mostly the combination.

Per the germline V gene, CDR1 is MNHNS and CDR2 is SASEGT. The V end lost 1 base, the J end lost 7 bases, and 14 bases lay between the germline ends. The CDR3 extends over 15 amino acids. Time point of the sample: week 23, last vaccination. Vaccinated patients received 300 ug of mutant IDH1 20-mer peptide per dose, with topical imiquimod. TCRdb's table, derived via immunoSEQ multiplex PCR, lists solely in-frame clones and lacks some. The data show approximately 60,000 clones, 70% to 90% seen once. This clone was found a few times. The antigen remains unidentified. The sequencing here drew on PBMCs, taken from a glioma patient whose treatment included an IDH1 peptide vaccine. The TCR was taken from a man aged 25 to 45 with glioma. This chain links TRBV6-1 with TRBJ1-5; no firm D call. The CDR3 protein is CASSEVQGSWQPQHF. CDR3 bases: TGTGCCAGCAGTGAAGTGCAAGGGTCATGGCAGCCCCAGCATTTT.